This TCR beta chain was profiled in a study of T-cell memory formation after mild COVID-19. Study-wide results and caveats: Pre-infection memory showed some responding clones, and this suggested that cross-reactive memory joined. Clones contracting day 15 to 85 were balanced CD4/CD8; later expanders leaned CD4+. Shrinking CD4+ clones were chiefly CM and EM; CD8+ ones were chiefly EMRA.

Researchers used 5'RACE with constant-segment primers to make TCR alpha and TCR beta cDNA libraries that carry sample barcodes and UMIs. TCRdb ran MiXCR on the 5' RACE reads and lists one entry per CDR3 protein. The sample gives a few hundred thousand distinct CDR3 sequences, around 25% of which show up once; around 12% is in the top ten. This clonotype came up once. What it binds is unknown. There are 14 residues in the CDR3. Germline values: CDR1 SGHTA, CDR2 FQGNSA. Trimming removed 1 base from V and 1 base from J, with 7 bases in between. The chain is built from TRBV7-2 and TRBJ1-1; D ambiguous. The clonotype was recovered from an adult woman who had mild COVID-19 (a few samples of this study predate the infection). Cell type and time point are not known. The specimen was PBMCs or a T cell subset sorted from them (not recorded which). CDR3 sequence (DNA): TGTGCCAGCAGCTTAGTCCGACAGAACACTGAAGCTTTCTTT. Translating gives CASSLVRQNTEAFF.